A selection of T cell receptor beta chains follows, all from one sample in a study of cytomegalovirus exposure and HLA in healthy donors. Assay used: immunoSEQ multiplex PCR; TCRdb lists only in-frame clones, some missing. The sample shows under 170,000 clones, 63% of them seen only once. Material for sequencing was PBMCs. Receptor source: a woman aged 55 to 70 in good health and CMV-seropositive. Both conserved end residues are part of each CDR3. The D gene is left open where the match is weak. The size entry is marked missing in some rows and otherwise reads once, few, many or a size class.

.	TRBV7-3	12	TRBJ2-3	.	CASSLALDTQYF	TGTGCCAGCAGCTTAGCGTTAGATACGCAGTATTTT
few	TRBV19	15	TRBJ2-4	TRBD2	CASSPAGGPKNIQYF	TGTGCCAGTAGCCCGGCGGGAGGGCCAAAAAACATTCAGTACTTC
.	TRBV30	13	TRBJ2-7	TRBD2	CAWSRAGEDEQYF	TGTGCCTGGAGTCGCGCGGGAGAGGACGAGCAGTACTTC
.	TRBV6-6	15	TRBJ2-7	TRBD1	CAAHTRQGASYEQYF	TGTGCCGCACATACTCGACAGGGGGCTTCCTACGAGCAGTACTTC
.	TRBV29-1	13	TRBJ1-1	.	CSVGLPSGPEAFF	TGCAGCGTTGGACTGCCTTCGGGTCCTGAAGCTTTCTTT
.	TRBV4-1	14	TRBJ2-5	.	CASSQVQGQETQYF	TGCGCCAGCAGCCAAGTCCAGGGACAAGAGACCCAGTACTTC
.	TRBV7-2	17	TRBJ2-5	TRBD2	CASSLRGGSGGNRAQYF	TGTGCCAGCAGCTTAAGGGGGGGTAGCGGGGGAAATCGTGCCCAGTACTTC
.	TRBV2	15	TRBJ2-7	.	CASSEAQGSSYEQYF	TGTGCCAGCAGTGAGGCACAGGGTAGCTCCTACGAGCAGTACTTC
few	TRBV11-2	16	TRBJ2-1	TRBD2	CASSSRLAESYNEQFF	TGTGCCAGCAGCTCCAGACTAGCCGAAAGCTACAATGAGCAGTTCTTC
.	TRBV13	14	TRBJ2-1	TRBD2	CASSLYRGSDEQFF	TGTGCCAGCAGCTTATATCGCGGGAGCGATGAGCAGTTCTTC
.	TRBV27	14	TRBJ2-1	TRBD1	CASSLSTGWNEQFF	TGTGCCAGCAGTTTATCGACAGGGTGGAATGAGCAGTTCTTC
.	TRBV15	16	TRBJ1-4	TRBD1	CATSRRGTGGLAKLFF	TGTGCCACCAGCAGGAGGGGGACAGGGGGCTTGGCGAAACTGTTTTTT
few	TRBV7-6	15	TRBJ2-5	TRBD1	CASSLGDRGRETQYF	TGTGCCAGCAGCTTAGGAGACAGGGGGCGTGAGACCCAGTACTTC
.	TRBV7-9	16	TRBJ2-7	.	CASSLIPGTTSYEQYF	TGTGCCAGCAGCTTGATCCCCGGCACTACCTCCTACGAGCAGTACTTC
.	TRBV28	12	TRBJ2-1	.	CASSTTSHEQFF	TGTGCCAGCAGTACTACGTCCCATGAGCAGTTCTTC
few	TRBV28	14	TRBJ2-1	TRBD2	CASSLASGSNEQFF	TGTGCCAGCAGTTTGGCTAGCGGGAGTAATGAGCAGTTCTTC
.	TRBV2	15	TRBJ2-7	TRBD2	CASRALAAPLYEQYF	TGTGCCAGCAGAGCACTAGCGGCCCCACTCTACGAGCAGTACTTC
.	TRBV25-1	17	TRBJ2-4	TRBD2	CASSEWGLAAAKNIQYF	TGTGCCAGCAGTGAATGGGGACTAGCGGCAGCCAAAAACATTCAGTACTTC
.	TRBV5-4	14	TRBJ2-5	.	CASSMTGQRETQYF	TGTGCCAGCAGCATGACAGGACAACGGGAGACCCAGTACTTC
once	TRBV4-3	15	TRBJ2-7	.	CASSQDWAGQYEQYF	TGCGCCAGCAGCCAAGATTGGGCGGGCCAGTACGAGCAGTACTTC
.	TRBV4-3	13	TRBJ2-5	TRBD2	CASSQAGGETQYF	TGCGCCAGCAGCCAAGCGGGAGGGGAGACCCAGTACTTC
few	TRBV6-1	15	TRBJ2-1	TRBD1	CASSDPQQGLNEQFF	TGTGCCAGCAGTGATCCCCAACAGGGGCTCAATGAGCAGTTCTTC
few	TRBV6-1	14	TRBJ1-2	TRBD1	CATSLWGQGGGYTF	TGTGCCACTAGTCTATGGGGACAGGGAGGAGGCTACACCTTC
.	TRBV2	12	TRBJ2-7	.	CASSESGTSDYF	TGTGCCAGCAGTGAATCCGGGACTTCCGATTACTTC